The sequence of this TCR beta chain was determined in a study of cytomegalovirus exposure and HLA in healthy donors. Findings of the study overall: Confirmation in vitro established that a few CMV-associated chains were specific for CMV antigens. Later findings reportedly placed an Asian-associated ancestry cluster below the roughly 660-donor mean for N-insertions. An observed cluster of highly shared sequence variants was recorded as a likely sequencing artifact. In a later analysis, TCR beta V- and J-gene trimming was associated with a missense DCLRE1C variant.

Vbeta (60) and Jbeta (13) primers were used in the PCR. The table came from immunoSEQ multiplex PCR; TCRdb's copy has only in-frame clones and leaves some out. This sample carries around 130,000 clones, just over 70% of them seen once, and the ten largest clones take 1.5% to 2%. Per the germline V gene, CDR1 is SGHDT and CDR2 is YYEEEE. This CDR3 is built from 16 residues. V lost 0 bases to trimming and J lost 2 bases, with 14 bases between them. A remark on this clone: Its target is not known.

Sequenced material: PBMCs. The chain has TRBV5-6 and TRBJ1-1; TRBD1 is a possible D gene (6 bases). The source of this sequence is a woman aged 25 to 39 in good health and CMV-seronegative. The CDR3 coding sequence is TGTGCCAGCAGCTTGGATTACGGGGGGCTTAACACTGAAGCTTTCTTT. Residues: CASSLDYGGLNTEAFF.